These 2 T cell receptor beta chains share one sample of origin, sequenced in a study of T cells after yellow fever vaccination. MiXCR was run by TCRdb on the 5' RACE reads, yielding one entry per CDR3 protein. Of 300,000 or so distinct CDR3 sequences listed, 10% to 15% are singletons. Sequenced material: CD4+ T cells sorted from PBMCs, taken 45 days after the yellow fever booster vaccination. The receptors shown here come from a young man who received the YFV17D yellow fever vaccine.

This chain uses TRBV3-1 with TRBJ2-1; 9 bases align to TRBD2. Germline V gene sequence: CDR1 LGHDT, CDR2 YNNKEL (reference sequence). The CDR3 totals 20 residues. Trimming cost V 4 bases and J 0 bases; bases outside gene matches: 16. The DNA of the CDR3 is TGTGCCAGCAGCCCCGTGGGATGGAGCGGGAGGACGAGCTCCTACAATGAGCAGTTCTTC. This sequence encodes CASSPVGWSGRTSSYNEQFF.

This clonotype was seen more than once but under ten times. CDR3 loop: CASRTTSGTYEQYF. The CDR3 bases are TGTGCCAGCAGAACGACTAGCGGCACCTACGAGCAGTACTTC. The gene calls are TRBV12-3 or TRBV12-4 and TRBJ2-7; 9 bases agree with TRBD2. The trim removed 6 bases at V and 2 bases at J, leaving 5 bases unmatched. The length of the CDR3 is 14 residues.